This T cell receptor (beta chain) is drawn from a study of radiation and T cells in renal cell carcinoma. Study background: Nephrectomy followed 15 Gy stereotactic body radiation by 4 weeks.

Germline CDR1 and CDR2: DFQATT and SNEGSKA (reference sequence). V was pared by 4 bases and J by 4 bases, with 5 bases between. The CDR3 is 11 amino acids. Time point in this sample: baseline pretreatment blood. Documented treatment: 15 Gy SBRT to primary tumor, nephrectomy 4 weeks later. Blood was sampled at baseline, 2 weeks and 4 weeks after SBRT. Of note for this clone: What it binds is not known.

Only in-frame clones appear in the TCRdb table, and some are missing; sequencing was by immunoSEQ multiplex PCR. The sample comprises about 150,000 clones, 70% to 90% of which are singletons, and 9.5% to 15% rests with the top ten. Overall study findings and caveats: Top tumor clonotypes rose in blood 2 weeks post-radiation, then contracted.

This chain uses TRBV20-1 with TRBJ1-3; D is undetermined. The sample in question was blood, obtained from a patient whose treatment included radiotherapy and nephrectomy. This TCR was sampled from a woman aged 50 to 60 with renal cell carcinoma. Here the CDR3 DNA reads TGCAGTGCTATCAGGGGAAACACCATATATTTT. This translates into CSAIRGNTIYF.